What follows are 8 T cell receptor beta chains derived from one specimen sequenced in a study of blood T cell repertoires in COVID-19. Repertoires were generated with immunoSEQ multiplex PCR, while TCRdb's copy carries only in-frame clones and drops some. The sample includes about 95,000 clones, 75% to 85% seen only once; the top ten take around 4.8%. Material for sequencing was peripheral blood. The origin of the receptors is a man at least 80 years old with COVID-19, enrolled during active disease.

The chain combines TRBV7-9 with TRBJ2-2; D unclear. Looked up from germline, CDR1 is SEHNR and CDR2 is FQNEAQ (reference sequence). The CDR3 has 13 residues. Trimming removed 3 bases at V and 3 bases at J, with 5 bases between. This chain's CDR3 is CASSFSDTGELFF. The CDR3, as DNA: TGTGCCAGCAGCTTCTCGGACACCGGGGAGCTGTTTTTT.

This clone was seen only a few times. V gene TRBV7-2 combines with J gene TRBJ2-7; the D gene is possibly TRBD1 (5 bases). From germline, CDR1 is SGHTA and CDR2 FQGNSA. The CDR3 spans 14 residues. Between the trimmed V and J ends, which lost 4 bases and 0 bases, there was a span of 10 bases. In nucleotides, the CDR3 is TGTGCCAGCAGCTCGACAGTGAACTCCTACGAGCAGTACTTC. Amino acids: CASSSTVNSYEQYF.

The table lists this clone with a few counts. As DNA, the CDR3 is TGTGCCAGCAGACGGACTAATTACAATGAGCAGTTCTTC. It specifies CASRRTNYNEQFF. J is TRBJ2-1 and V is TRBV2; tentative D call: TRBD2 (6 bases). This CDR3 has 13 amino acids. V lost 6 bases and J lost 4, with 10 bases in between. Germline values: CDR1 SNHLY, CDR2 FYNNEI. The full variable domain, in which reference TRBV2 and TRBJ2-1 provide the parts outside the CDR3, is EPEVTQTPSHQVTQMGQEVILRCVPISNHLYFYWYRQILGQKVEFLVSFYNNEISEKSEIFDDQFSVERPDGSNFTLKIRSTKLEDSAMYFCASRRTNYNEQFFGPGTRLTVL.

This clone was picked up a small number of times. V is TRBV7-6 and J is TRBJ2-7; D remains ambiguous. Germline V gene sequence: CDR1 SGHVS, CDR2 FNYEAQ. The CDR3 length is 16 residues. V shed 1 base and J shed 0 bases, with 13 bases lying between them. CDR3 in amino acids: CASSLVSAPSSYEQYF. Written as DNA, the CDR3 is TGTGCCAGCAGCTTAGTCTCAGCACCTAGCTCCTACGAGCAGTACTTC.

The sample holds one count of this clone. The chain joins TRBV18 to TRBJ1-2; D is uncertain. The germline V gene has CDR1 KGHSH and CDR2 LQKENI. V was trimmed by 0 bases and J by 8 bases, leaving 13 bases between them. The CDR3 loop spans 14 amino acids. CDR3 sequence: CASSPPGSPRGYTF. The CDR3 DNA is TGTGCCAGCTCACCACCCGGGTCTCCGAGGGGCTACACCTTC.

DNA for the CDR3: TGTGCCAGCAGCAGACAGGGTAGCACAGATACGCAGTATTTT. Protein product: CASSRQGSTDTQYF. This chain connects TRBV27 to TRBJ2-3; 7 nucleotides align to TRBD1. This CDR3 region has 14 residues. J was trimmed by 0 bases and V by 6 bases; bases with no gene match: 3. In germline, CDR1 is MNHEY, CDR2 SMNVEV (reference sequence).

The V gene is TRBV30, the J gene TRBJ1-5; D not certain. The germline V gene encodes CDR1 GTSNPN and CDR2 SVGIG (reference sequence). V was shortened by 0 bases and J by 7 bases, with 10 bases between the two germline ends. The CDR3 totals 13 residues. The CDR3 protein is CAWSVQREQPQHF. CDR3 bases: TGTGCCTGGAGTGTTCAGAGGGAACAGCCCCAGCATTTT.

The V call is TRBV6-5, the J call TRBJ1-2, with 9 bases identical to TRBD1. With 6 bases clipped from V and 4 bases from J, the junction kept 3 bases outside the gene matches. CDR3 length: 13 residues. CDR1 MNHEY and CDR2 SVGAGI come from the germline V gene. This chain's CDR3 is CASSPDRGYGYTF. CDR3 nucleotides: TGTGCCAGCAGCCCGGACAGGGGCTATGGCTACACCTTC.